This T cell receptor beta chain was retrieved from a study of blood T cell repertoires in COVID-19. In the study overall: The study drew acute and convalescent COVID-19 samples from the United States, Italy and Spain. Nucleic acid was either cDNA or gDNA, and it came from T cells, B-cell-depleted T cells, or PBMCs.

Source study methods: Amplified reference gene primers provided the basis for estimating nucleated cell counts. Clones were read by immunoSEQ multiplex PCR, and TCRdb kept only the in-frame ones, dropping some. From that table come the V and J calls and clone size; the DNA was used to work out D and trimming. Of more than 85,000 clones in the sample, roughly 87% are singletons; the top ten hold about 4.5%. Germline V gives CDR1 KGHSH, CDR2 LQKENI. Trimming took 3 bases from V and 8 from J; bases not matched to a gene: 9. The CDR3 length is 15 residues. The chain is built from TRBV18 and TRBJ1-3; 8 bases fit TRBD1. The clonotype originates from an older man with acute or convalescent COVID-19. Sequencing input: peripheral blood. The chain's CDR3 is CASSPGTGQPYTIYF. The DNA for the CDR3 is TGTGCCAGCTCACCCGGGACAGGTCAACCGTACACCATATATTTT.